The 14 T cell receptor beta chains presented below share a single source sample, sequenced in a study of T cells in women clearing cervical HPV infection. The protocol was immunoSEQ multiplex PCR, while the TCRdb copy is restricted to in-frame clones and leaves out a portion. The repertoire shows more than 25,000 clones; the top ten hold roughly 3.5%. What was sequenced was blood buffy coat. These receptors all come from a woman aged 18-69 years with a cervical HPV16 infection that either progressed to CIN3+ or cleared (not recorded which).

Concerning this clone: With the read ending 3 residues before the CDR3 end, the germline J gene is used to fill in that end. This chain joins TRBV7-6 and TRBJ1-1, with D possibly matching TRBD1 (5 bases). Germline V lookup: CDR1 SGHVS, CDR2 FNYEAQ. The CDR3 is made up of 17 amino acids. The CDR3 is CASSLTGRGSSTDTAFF. CDR3 DNA (partial): TGTGCCAGCAGCTTAACCGGACGGGGGAGTAGTACAGATACG.

Comments on this clone: With the read ending 3 residues before the CDR3 end, the germline J gene is used to fill in that end. This chain joins TRBV5-4 and TRBJ1-2; 8 bases are a match to TRBD1. Losses at the gene ends were 4 bases for V and 6 bases for J; bases not matched to a gene: 8. The CDR3 loop spans 14 amino acids. Germline loops: CDR1 SGHNT, CDR2 YYREEE (reference sequence). Incomplete CDR3 DNA: TGTGCCAGCAGCGGAGGATACAGGGGGGATGGC. Translating gives CASSGGYRGDG. In full, the CDR3 is CASSGGYRGDGYTF.

With regard to this clone: The observed sequence ends 3 residues before the CDR3 terminus, with the missing tail filled in from the germline J gene. The genes are TRBV18 and TRBJ2-4; 8 bases are shared with TRBD1. CDR3 length equals 15 residues. In germline, CDR1 is KGHSH, CDR2 LQKENI. CDR3 amino acids: CASSQQRQGNYGQYF. The DNA read from the CDR3 is TGTGCCAGCTCACAACAACGACAGGGGAACTATGGT. Full variable domain (remainder filled in from reference TRBV18 and TRBJ2-4): NAGVMQNPRHLVRRRGQEARLRCSPMKGHSHVYWYRQLPEEGLKFMVYLQKENIIDESGMPKERFSAEFPKEGPSILRIQQVVRGDSAAYFCASSQQRQGNYGQYFGAGTRLSVL.

As to this clone: Read data end 3 residues before the CDR3 end; the end is taken from the germline J gene. The chain uses TRBV18 and TRBJ1-2, with 10 nucleotides matching TRBD1. Germline loops: CDR1 KGHSH, CDR2 LQKENI. CDR3 size: 14 residues. The CDR3 reads CATGTGVDKNIYTF. The CDR3 bases that were read are TGTGCCACCGGGACAGGGGTTGACAAAAACATC.

Details on this clone: Coverage ceases 3 residues before the CDR3 finishes, and the germline J gene fills in the end. The rearrangement uses TRBV6-4 and TRBJ2-3; D gene unclear. This CDR3 region has 15 residues. V dropped 0 bases and J dropped 4 bases, with 11 bases sitting between them. The germline gives CDR1 MRHNA, CDR2 SNTAGT. The CDR3 DNA, read in part, is TGTGCCAGCAGTGACTCGAAGGCTGCCTCAGATACG. It translates to CASSDSKAASDT. The full CDR3 sequence reads CASSDSKAASDTQYF.

Concerning this clone: Coverage ceases 3 residues before the CDR3 finishes, and the germline J gene fills in the end. V is TRBV29-1 and J is TRBJ2-3, with TRBD1 matching over 7 bases. Germline V CDR1 and CDR2: SQVTM, ANQGSEA. This CDR3 has 12 residues. The covered CDR3 bases are TGCAGCGTTGACAGGGGGAAAGAGACG. Translated: CSVDRGKET. The whole CDR3 is CSVDRGKETQYF.

The CDR3 protein is CASSFPNQPQHF. The DNA read from the CDR3 is TGTGCCAGCAGTTTCCCGAATCAGCCC. This chain connects TRBV28 to TRBJ1-5; D ambiguous. The read comes to an end 3 residues before the CDR3 does, leaving the germline J gene to fill in the end. Germline CDR1 reads MDHEN; CDR2 reads SYDVKM. V was clipped by 3 bases and J by 4 bases, with 4 bases between them. This CDR3 spans 12 amino acids.

Notes on this clone: The read terminates 3 residues ahead of where the CDR3 ends, so the germline J gene completes it. The rearrangement joins TRBV7-9 to TRBJ2-2; D remains ambiguous. V lost 4 bases, J lost 0 bases, and 3 bases lay in between. CDR1 and CDR2 from the germline V gene are SEHNR and FQNEAQ (reference sequence). The CDR3 length is 13 residues. The sequenced CDR3 bases are TGTGCCAGCAGCTCCACGAACACCGGGGAG. Its translation: CASSSTNTGE. The CDR3 in full is CASSSTNTGELFF.

For this clone: With the read ending 3 residues before the CDR3 end, the germline J gene is used to fill in that end. The chain combines TRBV30 with TRBJ1-2, with a tentative D call TRBD1 (5 bases). The CDR3 extends over 14 amino acids. Germline V CDR1 and CDR2: GTSNPN, SVGIG (reference sequence). Between the trimmed V and J ends, which lost 3 bases and 4 bases, there was a span of 15 bases. The CDR3 spells CAWRSGGDPYGYTF. The sequenced CDR3 bases are TGTGCCTGGAGAAGCGGGGGGGACCCCTATGGC.

Comments on this clone: The read halts 3 residues ahead of the CDR3 end, with the missing end drawn from the germline J gene. The chain recombines TRBV5-1 with TRBJ1-5; TRBD1 matches at 9 bases. Germline V gene data show CDR1 as SGHRS and CDR2 as YFSETQ. V was pared by 4 bases and J by 7 bases, with 12 bases of the junction left unmatched. The CDR3 runs to 16 residues. Incomplete CDR3 DNA: TGCGCCAGCAGCCCCGGGACAGGGATCAATAGACAGCCC. Its protein product is CASSPGTGINRQP. The CDR3 reads in full as CASSPGTGINRQPQHF.

A word on this clone: The read halts 3 residues ahead of the CDR3 end, with the missing end drawn from the germline J gene. V usage is TRBV12-3 or TRBV12-4 and J usage is TRBJ1-2; tentative D call: TRBD1 (6 bases). V gave up 3 bases and J gave up 4 bases, with 9 bases separating them. CDR3 length: 13 amino acids. CDR3 DNA, as far as it was read: TGTGCCAGCAGTTTGGACAGAATCTATGGC. Amino acids: CASSLDRIYG. The whole CDR3 reads CASSLDRIYGYTF.

On this clone itself: With the read ending 3 residues before the CDR3 end, the germline J gene is used to fill in that end. The rearrangement joins TRBV20-1 to TRBJ2-7; 10 nucleotides line up with TRBD1. This CDR3 comprises 14 residues. V shed 5 bases and J 3 bases; nucleotides not matched to a gene: 7. Germline V lookup: CDR1 DFQATT, CDR2 SNEGSKA (reference sequence). CDR3 DNA, as far as it was read: TGCAGTGCTTATTCCGGGACAGGGGACTACGAG. Translated, it gives CSAYSGTGDYE. The whole CDR3 sequence is CSAYSGTGDYEQYF.

Partial CDR3 DNA: TGCAGCGTTGAATTCTCGGACTATGGC. The encoded protein is CSVEFSDYG. The whole CDR3 protein reads CSVEFSDYGYTF. J is TRBJ1-2 and V is TRBV29-1; D gene uncertain. Read data end 3 residues before the CDR3 end; the end is taken from the germline J gene. The germline V gene encodes CDR1 SQVTM and CDR2 ANQGSEA. V lost 2 bases, J lost 3 bases, and 7 bases lay in between. CDR3 length: 12 residues.

Concerning this clone itself: The read terminates 3 residues before the CDR3 end, so the remaining end is supplied by the germline J gene. V gene TRBV30 combines with J gene TRBJ1-5, with 8 bases lining up with TRBD1. The CDR3 length is 14 residues. CDR1 and CDR2 (germline): GTSNPN, SVGIG (reference sequence). The V segment lost 7 bases and the J segment 3 bases; nucleotides outside the gene matches: 8. The CDR3 sequence is CASRAQGANQPQHF. CDR3 DNA (partial): TGTGCCTCCCGGGCCCAGGGGGCCAATCAGCCC.